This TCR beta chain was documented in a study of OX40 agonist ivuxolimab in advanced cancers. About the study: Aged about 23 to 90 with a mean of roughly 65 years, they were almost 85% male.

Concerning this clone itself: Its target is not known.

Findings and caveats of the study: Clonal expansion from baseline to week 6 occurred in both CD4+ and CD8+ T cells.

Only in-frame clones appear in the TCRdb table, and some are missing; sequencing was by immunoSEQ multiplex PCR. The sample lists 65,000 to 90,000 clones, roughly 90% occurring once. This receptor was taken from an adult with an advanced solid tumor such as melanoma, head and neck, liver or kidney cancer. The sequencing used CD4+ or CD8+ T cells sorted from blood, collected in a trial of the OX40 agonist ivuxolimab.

CDR3 sequence reads: CASSEYPGAGGYHTEAFF. In DNA form, the CDR3 reads TGTGCCAGCAGTGAATATCCCGGGGCAGGGGGTTATCACACTGAAGCTTTCTTT. V usage is TRBV25-1 and J usage is TRBJ1-1; 7 nucleotides align to TRBD1. With V trimmed by 0 bases and J by 3 bases, 13 bases remained unmatched. CDR3 length: 18 residues. Germline V gene lookup returns CDR1 MGHDK and CDR2 SYGVNS. Full variable domain (rest looked up from reference TRBV25-1 and TRBJ1-1): EADIYQTPRYLVIGTGKKITLECSQTMGHDKMYWYQQDPGMELHLIHYSYGVNSTEKGDLSSESTVSRIRTEHFPLTLESARPSHTSQYLCASSEYPGAGGYHTEAFFGQGTRLTVV.